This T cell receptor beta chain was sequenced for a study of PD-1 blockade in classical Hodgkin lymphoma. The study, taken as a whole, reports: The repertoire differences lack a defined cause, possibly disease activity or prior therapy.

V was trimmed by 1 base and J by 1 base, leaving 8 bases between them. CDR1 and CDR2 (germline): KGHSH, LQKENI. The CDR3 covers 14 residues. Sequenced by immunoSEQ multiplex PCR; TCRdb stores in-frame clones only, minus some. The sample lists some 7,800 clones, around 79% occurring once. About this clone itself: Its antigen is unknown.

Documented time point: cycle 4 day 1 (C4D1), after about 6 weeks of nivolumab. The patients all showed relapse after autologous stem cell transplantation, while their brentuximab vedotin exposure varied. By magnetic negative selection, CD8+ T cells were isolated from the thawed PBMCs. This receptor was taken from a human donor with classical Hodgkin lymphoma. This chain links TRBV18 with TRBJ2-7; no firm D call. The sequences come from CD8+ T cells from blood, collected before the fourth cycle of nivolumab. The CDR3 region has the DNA TGTGCCAGCTCACCACATCCAGTATCCTACGAGCAGTACTTC. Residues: CASSPHPVSYEQYF.